Presented here are 24 T cell receptor beta chains from one specimen sequenced in a study of vaccination and CD4 T cells after COVID-19 (dated by TCRdb to the early 2020s). The antigens of these receptors remain unknown. Interpreted using the paper, the treatment or condition label stands for: approximately nine-day PBMC culture with coronavirus spike peptide pools or control peptides (ViraFEST assay). Library preparation employed PCR. The sequencing machine was an Illumina iSeq 100. At the Johns Hopkins FTIC core, DNA from the cultured CD4+ T cells underwent TCR sequencing with the Oncomine TCR Beta short-read assay. Using fastp at Q25 and MiXCR, TCRdb reprocessed the public reads and kept productive beta chains. CDR3 protein sequences are deduplicated, and each keeps its most common genes and DNA. This sample has roughly 16,000 distinct CDR3 sequences in its table, and approximately 46% of those were observed once. Together, the top ten hold 12% of the sample.

The specimen sequenced was CD4+ T cells from blood, cultured in vitro. The receptors originated from a human donor who had recovered from COVID-19.

The chain recombines TRBV7-3 with TRBJ2-3; D is uncertain. Germline CDR1 and CDR2: SGHTA and FQGTGA. The CDR3 runs to 15 residues. V was clipped by 5 bases and J by 0 bases, with 12 bases between them. The CDR3 DNA follows: TGTGCCAGCAGCCATGGATATGGAAGCACAGATACGCAGTATTTT. Amino acid sequence: CASSHGYGSTDTQYF.

This sequence joins TRBV6-1 and TRBJ2-2; D remains unclear. The length of the CDR3 is 13 residues. The germline V and J ends were trimmed by 7 bases and 6 bases, with 12 bases remaining between them. Germline loops: CDR1 MNHNS, CDR2 SASEGT. The CDR3 coding sequence is TGTGCCAGCAAAGTTGGAGTAGCCGGGGAGCTGTTTTTT. Protein: CASKVGVAGELFF.

The chain employs TRBV20-1 and TRBJ2-1, with unresolved D. The germline gives CDR1 DFQATT, CDR2 SNEGSKA (reference sequence). V lost 3 bases, J lost 9 bases, and 18 bases lay in between. The CDR3 contains 14 residues. In DNA, the CDR3 is TGCAGTGCTAGTCGGGTCGGAGTCCCAGGTGAGCAGTTCTTC. It encodes CSASRVGVPGEQFF.

The chain joins TRBV27 to TRBJ2-6; possible D gene TRBD1, 6 bases. The germline gives CDR1 MNHEY, CDR2 SMNVEV (reference sequence). The V and J ends lost 3 bases and 0 bases respectively, with 12 bases between them. CDR3 size: 17 residues. CDR3 coding DNA: TGTGCCAGCAGTTTGACAGGTGTCAGCTCTGGGGCCAACGTCCTGACTTTC. Translated: CASSLTGVSSGANVLTF.

This clonotype was recorded once. The V call is TRBV6-2 or TRBV6-3, the J call TRBJ1-4; 7 bases fit TRBD1. CDR3 length equals 12 residues. Germline loops: CDR1 MNHEY, CDR2 SVGEGT. Trimming cost V 7 bases and J 8 bases; bases outside gene matches: 4. In nucleotides, the CDR3 is TGTGCCAGCAACGAGGGGGCGGAAAAACTGTTTTTT. Its protein product is CASNEGAEKLFF.

This chain connects TRBV7-2 to TRBJ2-5; D unclear. The CDR3 runs 13 residues. Germline CDR1 SGHTA, CDR2 FQGNSA. V dropped 5 bases and J dropped 4 bases, with 11 bases sitting between them. The CDR3 sequence: CASSRRYRETQYF. For the CDR3, the DNA is TGTGCCAGCAGCCGGAGATACAGAGAGACCCAGTACTTC.

This clonotype showed up just a few times. V and J are TRBV30 and TRBJ1-1, with a tentative D call TRBD1 (5 bases). CDR1 is GTSNPN and CDR2 is SVGIG in the germline V gene (reference sequence). The germline V and J ends were trimmed by 2 bases and 1 base, with 11 bases remaining between them. The CDR3 covers 14 residues. This CDR3 is CAWSYWDGNTEAFF. The CDR3 DNA is TGTGCCTGGAGTTATTGGGACGGGAACACTGAAGCTTTCTTT.

This clonotype was detected only a few times. This chain joins TRBV4-2 and TRBJ1-1; D not resolved. The V and J ends lost 0 bases and 4 bases respectively, with 12 bases between them. The CDR3 is 15 residues long. CDR1 LGHNA and CDR2 YNFKEQ come from the germline V gene. This chain's CDR3 is CASSQEDIPGTEAFF. DNA of the CDR3: TGTGCCAGCAGCCAAGAGGATATACCGGGCACTGAAGCTTTCTTT.

This clonotype has more than one count but fewer than ten. The J gene is TRBJ1-1, the V gene TRBV6-1; D not certain. Between the trimmed V and J ends, which lost 5 bases and 3 bases, there was a span of 4 bases. The CDR3 sequence is 11 residues long. Germline CDR1 is MNHNS and CDR2 is SASEGT. In DNA, the CDR3 is TGTGCCAGCAGTCCCGACACTGAAGCTTTCTTT. Translated, it gives CASSPDTEAFF.

The V gene is TRBV6-2 or TRBV6-3, the J gene TRBJ2-3; 9 bases map to TRBD2. CDR3 size: 14 residues. Germline CDR1 reads MNHEY; CDR2 reads SVGEGT. With 6 bases clipped from V and 0 bases from J, the junction kept 1 base outside the gene matches. CDR3 DNA: TGTGCCAGCAGGCGGGGGGGTAGCACAGATACGCAGTATTTT. As protein: CASRRGGSTDTQYF.

This clonotype appeared a few times. The V and J genes are TRBV2 and TRBJ1-5, with a weak D call TRBD1 (6 bases). This CDR3 contains 14 residues. In germline, CDR1 is SNHLY, CDR2 FYNNEI. The V gene lost 6 bases and the J gene lost 5 bases, with 14 bases spanning the gap. CDR3 in DNA: TGTGCCAGCAGCCCCGGGACAACCTATCAGCCCCAGCATTTT. Translated: CASSPGTTYQPQHF.

The V gene is TRBV19, the J gene TRBJ2-2; 8 bases line up with TRBD1. The junction had 12 bases not matched to a gene; V was cut back by 9 bases and J by 0 bases. This CDR3 has 17 residues. CDR1 and CDR2 (germline): LNHDA, SQIVND (reference sequence). CDR3 sequence reads: CASTRPGTGSNTGELFF. The CDR3 DNA is TGTGCCAGCACCCGGCCCGGGACAGGTTCGAACACCGGGGAGCTGTTTTTT.

This chain links TRBV7-2 with TRBJ2-7, with 7 nucleotides matching TRBD1. The V gene end was trimmed by 5 bases and the J gene end by 4 bases; junction bases not matched to a gene: 11. The germline V gene encodes CDR1 SGHTA and CDR2 FQGNSA. The CDR3 is made up of 15 amino acids. The DNA for the CDR3 is TGTGCCAGCAGCCGCGTGGGTACAGGGGAGTACGAGCAGTACTTC. This encodes CASSRVGTGEYEQYF.

In DNA, the CDR3 is TGTGCCAGCAGCCGAGACACCTACGAGCAGTACTTC. Translation gives CASSRDTYEQYF. V and J are TRBV6-2 or TRBV6-3 and TRBJ2-7; D remains unclear. V gave up 6 bases and J gave up 2 bases, with 8 bases separating them. The germline CDR1 and CDR2 sequences are MNHEY and SVGEGT. CDR3 length: 12 residues.

This clonotype was picked up a small number of times. The rearrangement uses TRBV7-2 and TRBJ2-5; D is perhaps TRBD2 (5 bases). The length of the CDR3 is 17 residues. The V and J ends lost 5 bases and 7 bases respectively, with 26 bases between them. Germline V gene data show CDR1 as SGHTA and CDR2 as FQGNSA. CDR3 DNA: TGTGCCAGCAGCCTGTTGGAAGGGCGGCTCCGGGGTGCGACCCAGTACTTC. The encoded protein is CASSLLEGRLRGATQYF.

The chain links TRBV6-5 to TRBJ1-1; D may be TRBD1 (5 bases). The CDR3 length is 15 residues. V gave up 0 bases and J gave up 4 bases, with 12 bases separating them. Germline V CDR1 and CDR2: MNHEY, SVGAGI. In DNA form, the CDR3 reads TGTGCCAGCAGTTACTCGAAACACAGGTCCACTGAAGCTTTCTTT. Protein: CASSYSKHRSTEAFF.

The chain is built from TRBV6-5 and TRBJ2-7; 8 bases align to TRBD2. Germline trimming cut 2 bases from V and 2 bases from J; bases unmatched to any gene: 5. There are 15 residues in the CDR3. Germline CDR1 and CDR2: MNHEY and SVGAGI. The CDR3 region has the DNA TGTGCCAGCAGTTACGGGGTAGCGGGGCCCTACGAGCAGTACTTC. It specifies CASSYGVAGPYEQYF.

The chain is built from TRBV29-1 and TRBJ2-7, with a weak D call TRBD1 (5 bases). Germline V gene data show CDR1 as SQVTM and CDR2 as ANQGSEA. With 5 bases removed from V and 2 bases from J, the gap between germline ends came to 16 bases. CDR3 length equals 14 residues. The CDR3 is CSVLVGGQTYEQYF. CDR3 bases: TGCAGCGTTCTAGTAGGCGGACAAACCTACGAGCAGTACTTC.

The sample holds one count of this clonotype. The V call is TRBV6-2 or TRBV6-3, the J call TRBJ1-1; D is ambiguous. V dropped 4 bases and J dropped 5 bases, with 11 bases sitting between them. CDR1 and CDR2 (germline): MNHEY, SVGEGT. CDR3 size: 13 residues. The CDR3 coding sequence is TGTGCCAGCAGTTTCGGCAGAGGGACTGAAGCTTTCTTT. Encoded protein: CASSFGRGTEAFF.

V is TRBV20-1 and J is TRBJ2-2; possible D gene TRBD2, 7 bases. Germline V gene sequence: CDR1 DFQATT, CDR2 SNEGSKA (reference sequence). V was clipped by 6 bases and J by 5 bases, with 13 bases between them. The CDR3 has 13 amino acids. CDR3 amino acids: CSALGGGTGELFF. For the CDR3, the DNA is TGCAGTGCACTAGGGGGAGGGACCGGGGAGCTGTTTTTT.

V is TRBV6-2 or TRBV6-3 and J is TRBJ1-1; weak D call: TRBD1 (6 bases). This CDR3 spans 21 amino acids. V was trimmed by 4 bases and J by 7 bases, leaving 37 bases between them. Germline lookup yields CDR1 MNHEY and CDR2 SVGEGT. The CDR3 spells CASSSPGDDRGLGQGPVEAFF. In DNA, the CDR3 is TGTGCCAGCAGTTCACCAGGAGACGATCGGGGGCTGGGGCAAGGGCCGGTTGAAGCTTTCTTT.

This clonotype was seen a few times. The chain carries TRBV7-9 and TRBJ2-2, with 7 bases that match TRBD1. This CDR3 comprises 15 residues. Germline-derived CDR1 and CDR2 are SEHNR and FQNEAQ (reference sequence). Trimming cost V 8 bases and J 0 bases; bases outside gene matches: 6. CDR3 protein: CASGTAIANTGELFF. CDR3 DNA: TGTGCCAGCGGGACAGCCATCGCGAACACCGGGGAGCTGTTTTTT.

V gene TRBV2 combines with J gene TRBJ2-7, with 12 bases identical to TRBD2. Germline CDR1 and CDR2: SNHLY and FYNNEI. The CDR3 has 15 residues. The V and J ends lost 7 bases and 2 bases, in that order; junction bases with no gene match: 6. The CDR3 bases are TGTGCCAGCATTACAAGACTAGCGGGGGCCTACGAGCAGTACTTC. Translated: CASITRLAGAYEQYF.

The genes are TRBV27 and TRBJ2-1; no firm D call. Germline lookup yields CDR1 MNHEY and CDR2 SMNVEV (reference sequence). CDR3 length: 14 residues. V dropped 3 bases and J dropped 7 bases, with 13 bases sitting between them. Here the CDR3 reads CASSFTGMGNEQFF. The CDR3 DNA sequence: TGTGCCAGCAGTTTTACGGGCATGGGGAATGAGCAGTTCTTC.